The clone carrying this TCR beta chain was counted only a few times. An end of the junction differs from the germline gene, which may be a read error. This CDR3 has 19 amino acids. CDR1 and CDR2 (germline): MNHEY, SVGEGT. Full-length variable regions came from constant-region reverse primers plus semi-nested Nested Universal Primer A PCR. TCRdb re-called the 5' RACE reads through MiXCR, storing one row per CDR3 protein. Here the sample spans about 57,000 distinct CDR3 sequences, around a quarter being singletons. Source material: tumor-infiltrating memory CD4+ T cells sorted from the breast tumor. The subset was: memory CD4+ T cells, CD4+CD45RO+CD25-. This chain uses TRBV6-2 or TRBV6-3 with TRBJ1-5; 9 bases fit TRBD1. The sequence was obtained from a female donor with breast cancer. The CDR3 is CASSDSGFLGTGIGRAQHF. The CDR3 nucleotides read TGTGCCAGCAGTGACTCAGGATTCCTTGGGACAGGGATAGGGCGGGCCCAGCATTTT.